This is a list of T cell receptor beta chains from one sample in a study of molecular identifiers for immune sequencing clone quantification. TCRdb fed the PCR reads into MiXCR, producing one record per CDR3 protein. The sample shows some 96,000 distinct CDR3 sequences, approximately 24% of them seen only once. Material: naive CD8+ T cells from blood, with Jurkat cell RNA spiked in. All receptors come from a human donor in good health. Some libraries in this study had Jurkat cell RNA spiked in. Both conserved end residues are trimmed from each CDR3. Fields, in order: V gene, CDR3 length, J gene, CDR3 protein.

>TRBV6-5|16|TRBJ1-5
ASSPHPPLTGNNQPQH
>TRBV9|13|TRBJ1-2
ASSVFAGGAGGYT
>TRBV5-5|12|TRBJ1-1
ASSFAETNTEAF
>TRBV7-6|13|TRBJ2-7
ASSQGTGRTYEQY
>TRBV7-6|13|TRBJ1-1
ASSASGLLGTEAL
>TRBV27|11|TRBJ2-7
ASSPQGWHEQY
>TRBV7-9|15|TRBJ2-3
ASSSGLADTSTDTQY
>TRBV27|13|TRBJ2-6
ASSIQLSGANVLT
>TRBV4-1|12|TRBJ2-7
ASSQTSGGGEQY
>TRBV27|13|TRBJ2-3
ASRMTSGGTDTQY
>TRBV27|13|TRBJ2-3
ASSLGLASTDTQY
>TRBV7-9|11|TRBJ2-5
ASSLVVSETQY
>TRBV2|14|TRBJ2-2
ARSEFSENLGGELF
>TRBV5-1|11|TRBJ1-2
ASSLEGSYGYT
>TRBV7-2|16|TRBJ1-3
ASTPLGTGIGRGNTIY
>TRBV6-2/TRBV6-3|14|TRBJ1-5
ASSYGRGEIRQPQH
>TRBV12-3/TRBV12-4|12|TRBJ2-5
ASSFAGGQETQY
>TRBV7-2|12|TRBJ2-3
ASRPLRSGDTQY
>TRBV5-4|12|TRBJ2-7
ASSLGSGYREQY
>TRBV10-3|9|TRBJ1-1
AIRDRAEAF
>TRBV12-3/TRBV12-4|12|TRBJ1-1
TSRDPLWNTEAF
>TRBV19|10|TRBJ2-3
ASSDGGAGPH
>TRBV14|11|TRBJ2-7
AGSLGPTYEQY
>TRBV6-2/TRBV6-3|10|TRBJ2-3
ANSYSADTQY
>TRBV7-9|14|TRBJ2-1
ASSSRLDTRYNEQF
>TRBV11-2|12|TRBJ2-1
ASRAASGPNEQF
>TRBV4-2|12|TRBJ2-5
ASSGRATPPVQY
>TRBV18|12|TRBJ1-2
ASSREGSSYGYT
>TRBV4-3|14|TRBJ2-7
ASSRGAGTGPYEQY
>TRBV9|12|TRBJ1-3
ASSGTNSGNTIY
>TRBV5-1|12|TRBJ2-1
ASSLGQGATEQF
>TRBV4-3|15|TRBJ2-1
ASSRTGLVKMRNEQF
>TRBV7-9|11|TRBJ2-3
ASSPIVTDTQY
>TRBV6-6|10|TRBJ1-5
ASTPGSQPQH
>TRBV7-9|15|TRBJ1-5
ASSAGQGVDSNQPQH
>TRBV7-7|13|TRBJ2-5
ASSPEDREGVTQY
>TRBV4-2|13|TRBJ2-7
ASSFGQASSYEQY
>TRBV12-3/TRBV12-4|13|TRBJ2-3
ASSLVLWGTDTQY
>TRBV2|14|TRBJ2-1
ASSEGFSGILGEQF
>TRBV25-1|11|TRBJ2-7
ASRGNRGDEQY
>TRBV20-1|13|TRBJ1-5
SARERTGANQPQH
>TRBV2|13|TRBJ2-7
ASRTGTGSSYEQY
>TRBV4-1|14|TRBJ2-2
ASSQVSPGSAGELF
>TRBV19|11|TRBJ2-1
ASSATVYNEQF
>TRBV7-2|13|TRBJ2-7
ASSLDWLGMGEQY
>TRBV6-5|14|TRBJ1-1
ASSTGTGGQNTEAF
>TRBV29-1|12|TRBJ2-3
SPIGREGPHTQY
>TRBV9|13|TRBJ2-7
ASSVGTEVSYEQY
>TRBV27|11|TRBJ1-2
ASSLGTAYGYT